The 3 T cell receptor beta chains below come from one sample, sequenced in a study of blood T cell repertoires in COVID-19. The repertoire was sequenced with immunoSEQ multiplex PCR; TCRdb's copy has only in-frame clones and lacks some. The sample lists about 130,000 clones, 80% to 90% occurring once. The source material was peripheral blood. The receptors stem from a man in his sixties with COVID-19, enrolled during active disease.

This rearrangement joins TRBV21-1 to TRBJ1-5; the D call in the table, TRBD1, was not verified against the DNA. TRBV21-1 is a documented pseudogene. This CDR3 contains 15 residues. CDR3 sequence reads: CASSKGPKQNQPQHF. CDR3 DNA sequence: TGTGCCAGCAGCAAAGGGCCCAAACAGAATCAGCCCCAGCATTTT.

In this sample, this clone turned up once. The chain recombines TRBV6-4 with TRBJ2-1; D perhaps matches TRBD1 (5 bases). V shed 3 bases and J shed 7 bases, with 10 bases lying between them. Germline CDR1 is MRHNA and CDR2 is SNTAGT. The CDR3 loop spans 13 amino acids. DNA for the CDR3: TGTGCCAGCAGTGAAGGCAGGGCTAATGAGCAGTTCTTC. This codes for CASSEGRANEQFF.

V gene TRBV6-2 or TRBV6-3 combines with J gene TRBJ2-7; D remains ambiguous. The germline CDR1 and CDR2 sequences are MNHEY and SVGEGT. CDR3 length equals 13 residues. Trimming removed 1 base from V and 3 bases from J, with 7 bases in between. CDR3 in DNA: TGTGCCAGCAGTTACTTGACTCTCTACGAGCAGTACTTC. It encodes CASSYLTLYEQYF.